A selection of T cell receptor beta chains follows, all from one sample in a study of blood T cell repertoires in COVID-19. Only in-frame clones appear in the TCRdb table, and some are missing; sequencing was by immunoSEQ multiplex PCR. This table holds around 140,000 clones, under 90% found once. Sequencing used peripheral blood. Every receptor here comes from a human donor in a cohort sampled during active COVID-19. CDR3s include the opening cysteine and the closing phenylalanine or tryptophan. The order of the fields is V gene, clone size, J gene, D gene, CDR3 protein, CDR3 DNA. The D gene is left open where the match is weak. Clone size is shown for a subset of rows, as once, few, many or a class of expanded clone.

TRBV18	NA	TRBJ2-1	TRBD1	CASSTGGYEQFF	TGTGCCAGCTCAACAGGGGGATATGAGCAGTTCTTC
TRBV7-3	NA	TRBJ1-2	NA	CASSPGRSNYGYTF	TGTGCCAGCAGCCCAGGAAGGTCTAACTATGGCTACACCTTC
TRBV9	NA	TRBJ1-2	NA	CASSPPETTANYGYTF	TGTGCCAGCAGCCCTCCTGAGACAACAGCTAACTATGGCTACACCTTC
TRBV7-2	NA	TRBJ2-1	TRBD2	CASSSGLAGVHEQFF	TGTGCCAGCAGCTCGGGACTAGCGGGAGTTCATGAGCAGTTCTTC
TRBV3-1/TRBV3-2	NA	TRBJ2-5	TRBD2	CASSPSGGYGETQYF	TGTGCCAGCAGCCCGAGCGGGGGATATGGAGAGACCCAGTACTTC
TRBV4-2	NA	TRBJ1-1	TRBD1	CASSQDIGQGTEAFF	TGTGCCAGCAGCCAAGATATAGGACAGGGAACTGAAGCTTTCTTT
TRBV19	NA	TRBJ1-1	TRBD1	CASRFTGDTEAFF	TGTGCCAGTAGGTTCACAGGGGACACTGAAGCTTTCTTT
TRBV18	NA	TRBJ2-7	TRBD1	CASSRRQGTSYEQYF	TGTGCCAGCTCACGGAGACAGGGGACCTCCTACGAGCAGTACTTC
TRBV3-1/TRBV3-2	many	TRBJ2-3	NA	CASSREGERAIDTQYF	TGTGCCAGCAGCAGAGAGGGGGAAAGGGCCATAGATACGCAGTATTTT
TRBV7-9	NA	TRBJ2-5	NA	CASSLTDRSGYF	TGTGCCAGCAGCTTAACCGACAGGTCAGGGTACTTC
TRBV27	NA	TRBJ1-1	TRBD1	CASSFSTGVGTEAFF	TGTGCCAGCAGTTTCTCTACAGGGGTGGGCACTGAAGCTTTCTTT
TRBV5-5	NA	TRBJ2-7	TRBD1	CASSRGTGWEQYF	TGTGCCAGCAGCCGCGGGACAGGGTGGGAGCAGTACTTC
TRBV29-1	NA	TRBJ2-6	NA	CSGLRANVLTF	TGCAGCGGCCTACGGGCCAACGTCCTGACTTTC
TRBV7-2	NA	TRBJ1-2	TRBD1	CASSLSGTGARYGYTF	TGTGCCAGCAGCTTGTCCGGGACAGGAGCCCGCTATGGCTACACCTTC
TRBV19	NA	TRBJ1-4	TRBD1	CASSITDRGNEKLFF	TGTGCCAGTAGTATCACAGACAGGGGGAATGAAAAACTGTTTTTT
TRBV5-4	NA	TRBJ2-5	TRBD2	CASSLDGGGRETQYF	TGTGCCAGCAGCTTGGACGGGGGGGGCCGGGAGACCCAGTACTTC
TRBV9	NA	TRBJ2-1	TRBD1	CASSVVPGTGGDNEQFF	TGTGCCAGCAGCGTAGTTCCCGGGACAGGGGGGGACAATGAGCAGTTCTTC
TRBV18	few	TRBJ2-1	TRBD2	CASSLLAGGLQGSYNEQFF	TGTGCCAGCTCACTACTAGCGGGGGGCCTTCAGGGCTCCTACAATGAGCAGTTCTTC
TRBV3-1/TRBV3-2	NA	TRBJ2-1	TRBD2	CASSPQGLAGYNEQFF	TGTGCCAGCAGCCCCCAGGGACTAGCGGGTTACAATGAGCAGTTCTTC
TRBV29-1	NA	TRBJ1-1	NA	CSVERQLNTEAFF	TGCAGCGTTGAGAGGCAGTTGAACACTGAAGCTTTCTTT
TRBV29-1	NA	TRBJ1-2	NA	CSVEEPRVGGYTF	TGCAGCGTTGAAGAACCCAGGGTGGGTGGCTACACCTTC
TRBV2	NA	TRBJ2-5	NA	CASTRATQYF	TGTGCCAGCACCAGGGCCACCCAGTACTTC
TRBV7-2	NA	TRBJ2-7	TRBD1	CASSLFGTGAYEQYF	TGTGCCAGCAGCTTATTCGGGACAGGGGCCTACGAGCAGTACTTC
TRBV12-3/TRBV12-4	NA	TRBJ2-5	NA	CASSFRVGETQYF	TGTGCCAGCAGTTTTAGAGTCGGTGAGACCCAGTACTTC
TRBV2	NA	TRBJ2-5	TRBD1	CASRPPGTVQETQYF	TGTGCCAGCAGGCCCCCCGGGACAGTTCAAGAGACCCAGTACTTC
TRBV5-1	once	TRBJ2-1	TRBD1	CASSSKPTGGAGAGHEQFF	TGCGCCAGCAGCTCGAAACCCACAGGGGGCGCCGGGGCGGGGCATGAGCAGTTCTTC
TRBV7-3	NA	TRBJ2-1	TRBD2	CASSSTSGGISEQFF	TGTGCCAGCAGCTCGACTAGCGGGGGGATTTCTGAGCAGTTCTTC
TRBV20-1	NA	TRBJ1-1	NA	CSAPTVSKAFF	TGCAGTGCTCCGACAGTCTCTAAAGCTTTCTTT
TRBV5-1	NA	TRBJ2-3	NA	CASSLPLGADTQYF	TGCGCCAGCAGCTTACCGCTAGGGGCAGATACGCAGTATTTT
TRBV7-8	NA	TRBJ2-6	NA	CASSLVRANVLTF	TGTGCCAGCAGCTTAGTTAGGGCCAACGTCCTGACTTTC
TRBV11-3	NA	TRBJ2-1	NA	CASSLDSFNEQFF	TGTGCCAGCAGCCTGGACAGTTTCAATGAGCAGTTCTTC
TRBV13	NA	TRBJ1-6	NA	CASSLARGNSPLHF	TGTGCCAGCAGCTTAGCCCGGGGTAATTCACCCCTCCACTTT
TRBV3-1/TRBV3-2	NA	TRBJ1-6	NA	CASSRGTYNSPLHF	TGTGCCAGCAGCAGAGGGACCTATAATTCACCCCTCCACTTT
TRBV6-5	NA	TRBJ1-1	NA	CASSYSRGSTEAFF	TGTGCCAGCAGTTACTCGAGAGGGTCGACTGAAGCTTTCTTT
TRBV6-2/TRBV6-3	NA	TRBJ1-2	NA	CASSYEGGYGYTF	TGTGCCAGCAGTTACGAGGGTGGCTATGGCTACACCTTC
TRBV2	NA	TRBJ1-2	TRBD1	CASTRDRGIYGYTF	TGTGCCAGCACCCGGGACAGGGGAATATATGGCTACACCTTC
TRBV2	NA	TRBJ1-1	TRBD1	CASRGTVNTEAFF	TGTGCCAGCAGGGGGACAGTGAACACTGAAGCTTTCTTT
TRBV11-2	NA	TRBJ1-4	NA	CASSSTGWGEKLFF	TGTGCCAGCAGCTCGACAGGATGGGGTGAAAAACTGTTTTTT
TRBV4-1	few	TRBJ1-2	TRBD1	CASSQDEGQGRYYGYTF	TGCGCCAGCAGCCAAGATGAGGGACAGGGGCGATACTATGGCTACACCTTC
TRBV6-6	NA	TRBJ2-1	NA	CASSLGGDVNEQFF	TGTGCCAGCAGTTTGGGGGGTGATGTGAATGAGCAGTTCTTC
TRBV20-1	NA	TRBJ2-3	TRBD2	CSASSGTFTDTQYF	TGCAGTGCTAGTAGCGGGACCTTCACAGATACGCAGTATTTT